The 30 T cell receptor beta chains reported below all come from one sample, sequenced in a study of blood T cell repertoires in COVID-19. Generated by immunoSEQ multiplex PCR, the TCRdb table keeps only in-frame clones and is missing some. The data hold about 120,000 clones, with around 78% observed a single time. Sequencing was carried out using peripheral blood. Source of these receptors: a man between 65 and 85 years old with acute or convalescent COVID-19.

The chain uses TRBV2 and TRBJ1-4, with D possibly being TRBD1 (5 bases). The V gene lost 2 bases and the J gene lost 7 bases, with 17 bases spanning the gap. The V gene's germline CDR1 is SNHLY and CDR2 FYNNEI. The CDR3 covers 16 residues. CDR3 amino acids: CASSETLGGAAEKLFF. CDR3 coding DNA: TGTGCCAGCAGTGAAACATTAGGAGGGGCCGCTGAAAAACTGTTTTTT.

This clone was seen more than once but under ten times. J is TRBJ1-5 and V is TRBV7-2; D not certain. Germline CDR1 reads SGHTA; CDR2 reads FQGNSA. Trimming shortened V by 5 bases and J by 9 bases, and 14 bases separated the two germline ends. This CDR3 is 13 amino acids long. CDR3 coding DNA: TGTGCCAGCAGCCCAGGCGTAGAGGGGCCCCAGCATTTT. This codes for CASSPGVEGPQHF.

The genes are TRBV6-5 and TRBJ1-1, with D possibly matching TRBD1 (5 bases). Germline CDR1 MNHEY, CDR2 SVGAGI. The V and J ends lost 7 bases and 10 bases respectively, with 19 bases between them. This CDR3 contains 13 residues. CDR3 protein: CASTDDKLGGAFF. The CDR3 DNA follows: TGTGCCAGCACCGACGACAAGCTGGGGGGAGCTTTCTTT.

The chain is built from TRBV7-2 and TRBJ1-5; the D gene is possibly TRBD1 (6 bases). The CDR3 is 13 amino acids. Germline V lookup: CDR1 SGHTA, CDR2 FQGNSA. V was trimmed by 5 bases and J by 14 bases, leaving 19 bases between them. CDR3 DNA sequence: TGTGCCAGCAGCCGAGACAGACAGGAGTGGAAGCATTTT. The encoded protein is CASSRDRQEWKHF. Supplemented by reference TRBV7-2 and TRBJ1-5, the full variable domain reads GAGVSQSPSNKVTEKGKDVELRCDPISGHTALYWYRQSLGQGLEFLIYFQGNSAPDKSGLPSDRFSAERTGGSVSTLTIQRTQQEDSAVYLCASSRDRQEWKHFGDGTRLSIL.

The rearrangement uses TRBV5-1 and TRBJ2-3, with 14 nucleotides matching TRBD2. CDR1 and CDR2 (germline): SGHRS, YFSETQ. CDR3 size: 15 residues. Trimming took 7 bases from V and 5 from J; bases not matched to a gene: 6. CDR3 amino acids: CASYGTSGGKDTQYF. CDR3 DNA: TGCGCCAGCTATGGGACTAGCGGGGGTAAAGATACGCAGTATTTT.

The V and J genes are TRBV29-1 and TRBJ2-1, with 11 bases identical to TRBD2. The CDR3 covers 13 residues. Germline loops: CDR1 SQVTM, CDR2 ANQGSEA. J lost 4 bases, V lost 8 bases, and 4 bases had no gene match. CDR3 region: CSLGTSGYNEQFF. CDR3 sequence (DNA): TGCAGCCTCGGGACTAGCGGTTACAATGAGCAGTTCTTC.

A remark on this clone: One junction end disagrees with the germline gene, perhaps due to a read error. The CDR3 sequence: CASSAEGGTGELFF. The CDR3, as DNA: TGTGCTAGCAGCGCGGAAGGGGGAACCGGGGAGCTGTTTTTT. The rearrangement links TRBV7-7 to TRBJ2-2, with D perhaps matching TRBD1 (6 bases). The germline CDR1 and CDR2 sequences are SSHAT and FNYEAQ (reference sequence). The CDR3 extends over 14 amino acids.

About this clone: Other DNA sequences in the sample encode the same CDR3. The V and J genes are TRBV18 and TRBJ2-5; perhaps TRBD2 as D (5 bases). V lost 3 bases, J lost 1 base, and 6 bases lay in between. The V gene's germline CDR1 is KGHSH and CDR2 LQKENI. CDR3 size: 13 residues. The CDR3 DNA reads TGTGCCAGCTCACCGGGAGCCCAAGAGACCCAGTACTTC. It specifies CASSPGAQETQYF.

This sequence joins TRBV3-1 (or the pseudogene TRBV3-2) and TRBJ2-7; TRBD1 agrees at 7 bases. After removal of 0 bases from V and 2 bases from J, the junction contained 7 bases not matched to a gene. This CDR3 region has 16 residues. The V gene's germline CDR1 is LGHDT and CDR2 YNNKEL (reference sequence). In DNA form, the CDR3 reads TGTGCCAGCAGCCAAGATACGGTGACAGGGACCTACGAGCAGTACTTC. Its translation is CASSQDTVTGTYEQYF.

The chain couples TRBV29-1 to TRBJ2-5, with D possibly being TRBD1 (5 bases). The germline V gene has CDR1 SQVTM and CDR2 ANQGSEA. The CDR3 runs to 13 residues. Trimming pared 6 bases from V and 5 bases from J, leaving 16 bases between. Here the CDR3 reads CSVAPGLIETQYF. CDR3 nucleotide sequence: TGCAGCGTCGCCCCAGGGTTGATTGAGACCCAGTACTTC.

This clone was counted a few times. This rearrangement joins TRBV21-1 to TRBJ1-5; the table's D call of TRBD1 was not tested on the DNA. TRBV21-1 is a known pseudogene. This CDR3 has 15 amino acids. The CDR3 loop reads CASSKAGHERQPQHF. The CDR3 region has the DNA TGTGCCAGCAGCAAAGCGGGGCACGAGAGACAGCCCCAGCATTTT.

V usage is TRBV7-9 and J usage is TRBJ2-2; 9 bases line up with TRBD1. The CDR3 sequence is 16 residues long. V shed 4 bases, J shed 7 bases, and the junction held 10 bases outside the gene matches. Per the germline V gene, CDR1 is SEHNR and CDR2 is FQNEAQ (reference sequence). CDR3 region: CASSSPPGQGIGELFF. The CDR3 region has the DNA TGTGCCAGCAGCTCCCCTCCGGGACAGGGTATCGGGGAGCTGTTTTTT.

A few counts support this clone. V gene TRBV5-8 combines with J gene TRBJ1-4; 9 positions agree with TRBD1. The CDR3 extends over 15 amino acids. Germline values: CDR1 SGHTS, CDR2 YDEGEE. V lost 0 bases, J lost 5 bases, and 2 bases stayed unmatched. CDR3 coding DNA: TGTGCCAGCAGCTTGGCCGGGACAGGGAATGAAAAACTGTTTTTT. Translating it yields CASSLAGTGNEKLFF.

The chain combines TRBV3-1 (or the pseudogene TRBV3-2) with TRBJ1-2; 9 nucleotides match TRBD1. This CDR3 contains 15 residues. CDR1 and CDR2 (germline): LGHDT, YNNKEL (reference sequence). The junction had 7 bases not matched to a gene; V was cut back by 1 base and J by 7 bases. The CDR3 loop reads CASSQGGGQGLGYTF. CDR3 coding DNA: TGTGCCAGCAGCCAAGGCGGGGGACAGGGACTTGGCTACACCTTC.

V and J are TRBV6-5 and TRBJ2-5; TRBD2 matches 12 bases. The germline CDR1 and CDR2 sequences are MNHEY and SVGAGI. The CDR3 has 15 amino acids. V shed 6 bases and J 7 bases; nucleotides not matched to a gene: 9. As DNA, the CDR3 is TGTGCCAGCAGGGAGCTAGCGGGGGGGCGCGCGACCCAGTACTTC. It specifies CASRELAGGRATQYF.

This clone was detected once. The chain is built from TRBV24-1 and TRBJ1-5, with 10 bases matching TRBD1. There are 16 residues in the CDR3. Per germline, CDR1 KGHDR and CDR2 SFDVKD. V was pared by 3 bases and J by 7 bases, with 8 bases of the junction left unmatched. The CDR3 bases are TGTGCCACCAGTGATCCTCGACAGGGGGCCCAACAGCCCCAGCATTTT. Amino acids: CATSDPRQGAQQPQHF.

The sample holds one count of this clone. This rearrangement joins TRBV7-2 to TRBJ1-1; D remains unclear. Per germline, CDR1 SGHTA and CDR2 FQGNSA. V lost 5 bases and J lost 7, with 11 bases in between. The CDR3 is 12 residues long. The CDR3: CASSRAESEAFF. CDR3 in DNA: TGTGCCAGCAGCCGAGCCGAAAGTGAAGCTTTCTTT.

The chain has TRBV2 and TRBJ2-7, with TRBD2 identical over 12 bases. V lost 6 bases to trimming and J lost 7 bases; unmatched junction nucleotides: 4. CDR3 length equals 13 residues. Germline V gene sequence: CDR1 SNHLY, CDR2 FYNNEI. Here the CDR3 DNA reads TGTGCCAGCAGCGGACTAGCGGGGTTTGAGCAGTACTTC. It encodes CASSGLAGFEQYF.

The V call is TRBV5-6, the J call TRBJ2-5; TRBD2 agrees at 11 bases. The CDR3 contains 16 residues. Germline CDR1 is SGHDT and CDR2 is YYEEEE. V trimming: 4 bases; J trimming: 5 bases; junction bases outside the gene matches: 10. The CDR3 loop reads CASSAALAGGGETQYF. As DNA, the CDR3 is TGTGCCAGCAGCGCCGCTCTAGCGGGGGGCGGGGAGACCCAGTACTTC.

This clone showed up just once. The chain carries TRBV6-2 or TRBV6-3 and TRBJ2-7; D may be TRBD1 (6 bases). CDR1 is MNHEY, CDR2 SVGEGT, per germline. V was cut by 2 bases and J by 6 bases, with 14 bases left in between. There are 14 residues in the CDR3. The DNA of the CDR3 is TGTGCCAGCAGTTACCAATGGACAGTAGGCGAGCAGTACTTC. This encodes CASSYQWTVGEQYF.

V is TRBV10-3 and J is TRBJ1-1; possibly TRBD1 for D (6 bases). Germline CDR1 ENHRY, CDR2 SYGVKD. Deletions cut 9 bases from V and 0 bases from J, with 17 bases between. The CDR3 runs to 15 residues. The CDR3 is CAISPGQGMNTEAFF. CDR3 coding DNA: TGTGCCATTTCCCCCGGCCAGGGGATGAACACTGAAGCTTTCTTT.

The rearrangement joins TRBV4-1 to TRBJ1-2, with 8 bases aligning to TRBD1. V gave up 2 bases and J gave up 4 bases; unmatched junction bases: 21. The CDR3 contains 20 residues. The germline V gene encodes CDR1 MGHRA and CDR2 YSYEKL. CDR3 coding DNA: TGCGCCAGCAGCCAATACACCCTCCAGGGGGCGGCCGACGGGGGCTATGGCTACACCTTC. Its protein is CASSQYTLQGAADGGYGYTF.

The rearrangement links TRBV13 to TRBJ1-2; TRBD1 matches 7 bases. The CDR3 consists of 13 residues. V dropped 6 bases and J dropped 5; count of bases not matched to a gene: 6. The V gene's germline CDR1 is PRHDT and CDR2 FYEKMQ (reference sequence). CDR3 DNA: TGTGCCAGCAGTCCAACAGGGGTTTATGGCTACACCTTC. Amino acids: CASSPTGVYGYTF.

V is TRBV5-1 and J is TRBJ2-5; 7 nucleotides align to TRBD2. The CDR3 runs 13 residues. CDR1 SGHRS and CDR2 YFSETQ come from the germline V gene. The V and J ends lost 6 bases and 1 base, in that order; junction bases with no gene match: 3. CDR3 loop: CASTRGVQETQYF. DNA of the CDR3: TGCGCCAGCACCCGGGGGGTCCAAGAGACCCAGTACTTC.

This chain uses TRBV6-6 with TRBJ1-3; perhaps TRBD1 as D (5 bases). CDR1 and CDR2 from the germline V gene are MNHNY and SVGAGI (reference sequence). Between the trimmed V and J ends, which lost 2 bases and 2 bases, there was a span of 10 bases. The CDR3 loop spans 15 amino acids. CDR3 in DNA: TGTGCCAGCAGTTACACCGGGGGAACTGGAAACACCATATATTTT. This codes for CASSYTGGTGNTIYF.

J is TRBJ1-2 and V is TRBV11-1; D is uncertain. CDR1 and CDR2 (germline): SGHAT, FQDESV (reference sequence). The V end was cut by 3 bases, the J end by 4 bases, with 12 bases between. The CDR3 consists of 14 residues. The CDR3: CASSFPGRSYGYTF. The CDR3 coding sequence is TGTGCCAGCAGCTTCCCGGGAAGGAGCTATGGCTACACCTTC.

The chain is built from TRBV27 and TRBJ2-6, with TRBD1 matching 9 bases. Germline V gene sequence: CDR1 MNHEY, CDR2 SMNVEV (reference sequence). With 3 bases clipped from V and 4 bases from J, the junction kept 13 bases outside the gene matches. The CDR3 totals 19 residues. CDR3 loop: CASSFALGTGSWGANVLTF. The CDR3 DNA reads as TGTGCCAGCAGTTTCGCATTAGGGACAGGGTCTTGGGGGGCCAACGTCCTGACTTTC.

The chain recombines TRBV9 with TRBJ2-5; TRBD2 matches 7 bases. Germline trimming cut 0 bases from V and 1 base from J; bases unmatched to any gene: 3. The germline V gene has CDR1 SGDLS and CDR2 YYNGEE. CDR3 size: 15 residues. CDR3: CASSVAWGGQETQYF. CDR3 DNA: TGTGCCAGCAGCGTAGCTTGGGGGGGCCAAGAGACCCAGTACTTC.

V usage is TRBV11-2 and J usage is TRBJ1-6, with D possibly matching TRBD1 (6 bases). CDR3 length equals 16 residues. The V and J ends lost 0 bases and 9 bases respectively, with 15 bases between them. Germline-derived CDR1 and CDR2 are SGHAT and FQNNGV. CDR3: CASSLDSQGWGSPLHF. The CDR3 bases are TGTGCCAGCAGCTTAGACTCACAGGGTTGGGGTTCACCCCTCCACTTT.

This sequence joins TRBV6-4 and TRBJ1-1; D uncertain. V gave up 4 bases and J gave up 2 bases, with 8 bases separating them. This CDR3 is built from 13 residues. Germline V CDR1 and CDR2: MRHNA, SNTAGT. The CDR3 DNA reads as TGTGCCAGCAGTGGGCAGGCAAACACTGAAGCTTTCTTT. Its translation: CASSGQANTEAFF.